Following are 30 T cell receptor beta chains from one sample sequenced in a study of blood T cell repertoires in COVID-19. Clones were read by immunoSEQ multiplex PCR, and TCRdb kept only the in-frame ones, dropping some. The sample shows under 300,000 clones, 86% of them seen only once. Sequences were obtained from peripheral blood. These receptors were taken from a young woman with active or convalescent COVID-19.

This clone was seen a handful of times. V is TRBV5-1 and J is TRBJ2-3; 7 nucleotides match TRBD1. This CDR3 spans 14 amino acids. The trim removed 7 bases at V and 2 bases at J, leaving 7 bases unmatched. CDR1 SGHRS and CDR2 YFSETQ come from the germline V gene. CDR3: CASALGQYTDTQYF. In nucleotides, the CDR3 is TGCGCCAGCGCACTGGGACAGTACACAGATACGCAGTATTTT.

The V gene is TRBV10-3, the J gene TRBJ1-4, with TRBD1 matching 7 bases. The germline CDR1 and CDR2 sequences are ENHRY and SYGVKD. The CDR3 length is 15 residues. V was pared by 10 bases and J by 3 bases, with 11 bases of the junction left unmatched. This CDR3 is CATSADRASNEKLFF. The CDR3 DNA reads TGTGCCACCTCTGCCGACAGGGCCTCTAATGAAAAACTGTTTTTT.

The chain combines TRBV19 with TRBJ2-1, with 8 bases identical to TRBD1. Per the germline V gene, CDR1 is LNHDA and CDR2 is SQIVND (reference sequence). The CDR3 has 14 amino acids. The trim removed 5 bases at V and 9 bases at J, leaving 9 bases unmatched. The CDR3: CASSWGRGRGEQFF. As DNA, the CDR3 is TGTGCCAGTAGTTGGGGCAGGGGGCGCGGTGAGCAGTTCTTC.

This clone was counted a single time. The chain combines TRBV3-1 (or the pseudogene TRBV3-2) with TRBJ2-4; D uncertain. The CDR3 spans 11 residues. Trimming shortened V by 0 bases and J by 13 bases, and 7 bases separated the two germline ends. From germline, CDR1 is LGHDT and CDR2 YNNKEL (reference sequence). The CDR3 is CASSQDGPQYF. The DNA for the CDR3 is TGTGCCAGCAGCCAAGATGGGCCCCAGTACTTC.

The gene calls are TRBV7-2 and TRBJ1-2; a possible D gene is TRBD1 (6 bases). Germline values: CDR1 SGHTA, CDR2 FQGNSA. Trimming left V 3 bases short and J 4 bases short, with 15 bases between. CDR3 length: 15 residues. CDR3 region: CASSFYRARFYGYTF. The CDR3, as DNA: TGTGCCAGCAGCTTTTACAGGGCGAGGTTCTATGGCTACACCTTC.

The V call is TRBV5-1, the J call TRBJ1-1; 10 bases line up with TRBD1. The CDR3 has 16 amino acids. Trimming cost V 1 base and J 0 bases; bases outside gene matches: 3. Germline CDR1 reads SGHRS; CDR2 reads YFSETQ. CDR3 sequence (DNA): TGCGCCAGCAGCTTGTCGGGACAGGGGTTGAACACTGAAGCTTTCTTT. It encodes CASSLSGQGLNTEAFF.

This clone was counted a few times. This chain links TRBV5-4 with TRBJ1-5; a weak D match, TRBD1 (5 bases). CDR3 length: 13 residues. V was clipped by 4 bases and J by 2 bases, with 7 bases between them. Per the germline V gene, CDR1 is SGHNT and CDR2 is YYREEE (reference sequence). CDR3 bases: TGTGCCAGCAGCGGGGGGGGCAATCAGCCCCAGCATTTT. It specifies CASSGGGNQPQHF. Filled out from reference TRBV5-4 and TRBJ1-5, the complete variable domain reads ETGVTQSPTHLIKTRGQQVTLRCSSQSGHNTVSWYQQALGQGPQFIFQYYREEENGRGNFPPRFSGLQFPNYSSELNVNALELDDSALYLCASSGGGNQPQHFGDGTRLSIL.

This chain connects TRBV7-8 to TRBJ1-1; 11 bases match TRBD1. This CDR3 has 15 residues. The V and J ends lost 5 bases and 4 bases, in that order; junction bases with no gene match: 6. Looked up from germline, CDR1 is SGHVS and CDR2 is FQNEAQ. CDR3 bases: TGTGCCAGCAGCCCAAGGGACAGGGGGTTCACTGAAGCTTTCTTT. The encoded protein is CASSPRDRGFTEAFF.

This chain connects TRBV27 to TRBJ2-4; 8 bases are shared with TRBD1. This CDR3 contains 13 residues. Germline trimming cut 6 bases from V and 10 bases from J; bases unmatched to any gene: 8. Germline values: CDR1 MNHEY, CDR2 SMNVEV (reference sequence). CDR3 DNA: TGTGCCAGCAGCCTCGGACAGGGACGGATTCAGTACTTC. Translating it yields CASSLGQGRIQYF.

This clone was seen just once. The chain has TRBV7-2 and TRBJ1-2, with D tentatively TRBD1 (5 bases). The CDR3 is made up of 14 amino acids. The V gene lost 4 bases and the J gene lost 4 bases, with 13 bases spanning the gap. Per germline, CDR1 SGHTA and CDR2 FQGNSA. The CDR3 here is CASSSGGRIYGYTF. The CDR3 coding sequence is TGTGCCAGCAGCTCGGGGGGACGGATCTATGGCTACACCTTC.

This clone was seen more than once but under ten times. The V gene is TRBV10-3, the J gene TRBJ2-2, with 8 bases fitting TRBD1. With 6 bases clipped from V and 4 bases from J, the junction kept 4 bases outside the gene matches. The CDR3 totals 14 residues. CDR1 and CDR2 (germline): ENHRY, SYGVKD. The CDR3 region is CAIRETGVTGELFF. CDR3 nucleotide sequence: TGTGCCATCAGGGAGACAGGGGTCACCGGGGAGCTGTTTTTT.

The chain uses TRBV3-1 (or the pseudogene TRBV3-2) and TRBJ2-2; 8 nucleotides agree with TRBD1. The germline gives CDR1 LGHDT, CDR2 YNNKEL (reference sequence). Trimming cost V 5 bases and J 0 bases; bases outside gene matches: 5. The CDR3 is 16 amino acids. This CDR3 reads CASSARTGTNTGELFF. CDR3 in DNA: TGTGCCAGCAGCGCCCGGACAGGGACGAACACCGGGGAGCTGTTTTTT.

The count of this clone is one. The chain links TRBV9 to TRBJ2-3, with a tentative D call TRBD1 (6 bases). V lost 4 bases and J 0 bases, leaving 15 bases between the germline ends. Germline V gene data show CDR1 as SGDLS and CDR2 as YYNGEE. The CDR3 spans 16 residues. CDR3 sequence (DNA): TGTGCCAGCAGCAAAGGACAGCCTTTGAGCACAGATACGCAGTATTTT. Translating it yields CASSKGQPLSTDTQYF.

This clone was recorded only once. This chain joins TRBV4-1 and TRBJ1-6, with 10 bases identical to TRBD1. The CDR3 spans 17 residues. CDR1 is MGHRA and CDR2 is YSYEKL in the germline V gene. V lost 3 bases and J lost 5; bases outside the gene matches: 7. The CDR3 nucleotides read TGCGCCAGCAGCCAGGGGGGACAGGGGATTGATAATTCACCCCTCCACTTT. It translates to CASSQGGQGIDNSPLHF.

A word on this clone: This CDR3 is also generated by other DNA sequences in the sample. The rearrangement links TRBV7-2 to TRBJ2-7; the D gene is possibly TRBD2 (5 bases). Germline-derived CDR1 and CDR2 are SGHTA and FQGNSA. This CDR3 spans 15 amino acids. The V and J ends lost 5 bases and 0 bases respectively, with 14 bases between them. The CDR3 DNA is TGTGCCAGCAGCCTCACTTCGGGGAGCTCCTACGAGCAGTACTTC. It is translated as CASSLTSGSSYEQYF.

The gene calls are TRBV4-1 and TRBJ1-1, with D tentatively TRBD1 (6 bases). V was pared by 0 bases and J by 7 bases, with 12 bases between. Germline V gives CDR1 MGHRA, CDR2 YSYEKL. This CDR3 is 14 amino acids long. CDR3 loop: CASSQDWGQGEAFF. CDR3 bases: TGCGCCAGCAGCCAAGATTGGGGGCAGGGTGAAGCTTTCTTT.

In DNA form, the CDR3 reads TGTGCCAGCAGAGAGACCCTCCCCCGGGGTGAAGCTTTCTTT. It codes for CASRETLPRGEAFF. This chain uses TRBV2 with TRBJ1-1, with no clear D. V dropped 6 bases and J dropped 7 bases, with 18 bases sitting between them. The length of the CDR3 is 14 residues. CDR1 and CDR2 from the germline V gene are SNHLY and FYNNEI.

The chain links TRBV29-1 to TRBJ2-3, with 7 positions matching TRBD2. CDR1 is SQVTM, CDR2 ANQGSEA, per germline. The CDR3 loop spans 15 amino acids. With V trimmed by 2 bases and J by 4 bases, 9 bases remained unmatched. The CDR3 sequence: CSVENAFRGADTQYF. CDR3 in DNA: TGCAGCGTTGAAAACGCATTCCGGGGGGCAGATACGCAGTATTTT.

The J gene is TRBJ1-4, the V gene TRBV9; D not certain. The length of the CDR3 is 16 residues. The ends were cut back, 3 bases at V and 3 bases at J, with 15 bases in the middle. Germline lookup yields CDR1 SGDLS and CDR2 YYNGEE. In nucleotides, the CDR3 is TGTGCCAGCAGCGGACTCAGCTCCTACGCTAATGAAAAACTGTTTTTT. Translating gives CASSGLSSYANEKLFF.

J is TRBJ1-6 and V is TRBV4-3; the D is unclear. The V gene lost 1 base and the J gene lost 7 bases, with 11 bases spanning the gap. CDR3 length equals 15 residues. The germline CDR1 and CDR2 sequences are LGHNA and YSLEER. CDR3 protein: CASSQGPGANSPLHF. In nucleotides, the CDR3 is TGCGCCAGCAGCCAAGGTCCAGGCGCCAATTCACCCCTCCACTTT.

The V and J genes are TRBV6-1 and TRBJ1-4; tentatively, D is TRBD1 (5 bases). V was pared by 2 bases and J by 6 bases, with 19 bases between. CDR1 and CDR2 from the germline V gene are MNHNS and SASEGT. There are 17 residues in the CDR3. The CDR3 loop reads CASSESSSGGSDEKLFF. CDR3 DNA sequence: TGTGCCAGCAGTGAAAGTTCTTCGGGGGGGAGCGATGAAAAACTGTTTTTT.

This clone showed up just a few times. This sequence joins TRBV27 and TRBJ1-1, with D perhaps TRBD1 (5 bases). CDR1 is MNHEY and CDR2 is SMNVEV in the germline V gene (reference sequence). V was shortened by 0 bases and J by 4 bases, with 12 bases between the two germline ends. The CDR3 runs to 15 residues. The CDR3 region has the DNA TGTGCCAGCAGTTTATCAAGCGGGGCCGCCACTGAAGCTTTCTTT. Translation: CASSLSSGAATEAFF.

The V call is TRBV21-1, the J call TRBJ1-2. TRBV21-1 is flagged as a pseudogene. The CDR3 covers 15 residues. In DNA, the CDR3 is TGTGCCAGCAGCGCCCGTGGGGGGTGGAACTATGGCTACACCTTC. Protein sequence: CASSARGGWNYGYTF.

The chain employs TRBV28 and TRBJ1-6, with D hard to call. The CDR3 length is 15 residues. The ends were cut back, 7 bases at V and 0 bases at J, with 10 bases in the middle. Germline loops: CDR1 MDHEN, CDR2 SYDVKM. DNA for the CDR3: TGTGCCAGCACCCCGGGGAGCTCCTATAATTCACCCCTCCACTTT. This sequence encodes CASTPGSSYNSPLHF.

CDR3 DNA sequence: TGCAGCGTTGAAGAGGGGGCTTCCTACGAGCAGTACTTC. Encoded protein: CSVEEGASYEQYF. The V gene is TRBV29-1, the J gene TRBJ2-7, with D perhaps matching TRBD1 (6 bases). V lost 0 bases and J lost 1, with 7 bases in between. The CDR3 runs to 13 residues. From germline, CDR1 is SQVTM and CDR2 ANQGSEA.

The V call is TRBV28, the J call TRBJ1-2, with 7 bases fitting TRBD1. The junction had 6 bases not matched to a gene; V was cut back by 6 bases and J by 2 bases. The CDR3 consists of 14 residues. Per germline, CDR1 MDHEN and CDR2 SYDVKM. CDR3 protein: CASSRQGPNYGYTF. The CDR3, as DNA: TGTGCCAGCAGCCGACAGGGACCGAACTATGGCTACACCTTC.

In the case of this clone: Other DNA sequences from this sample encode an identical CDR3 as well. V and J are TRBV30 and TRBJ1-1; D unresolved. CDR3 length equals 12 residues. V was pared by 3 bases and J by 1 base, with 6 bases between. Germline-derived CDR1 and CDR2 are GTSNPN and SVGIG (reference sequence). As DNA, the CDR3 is TGTGCCTGGAGCAGGTCGAACACTGAAGCTTTCTTT. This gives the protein CAWSRSNTEAFF.

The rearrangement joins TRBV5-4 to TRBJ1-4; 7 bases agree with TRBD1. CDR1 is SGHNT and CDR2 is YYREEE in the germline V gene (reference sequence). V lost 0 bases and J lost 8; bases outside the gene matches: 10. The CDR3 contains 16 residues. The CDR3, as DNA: TGTGCCAGCAGCTTGGAGCCGACAGGGTTTCAAGAAAAACTGTTTTTT. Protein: CASSLEPTGFQEKLFF.

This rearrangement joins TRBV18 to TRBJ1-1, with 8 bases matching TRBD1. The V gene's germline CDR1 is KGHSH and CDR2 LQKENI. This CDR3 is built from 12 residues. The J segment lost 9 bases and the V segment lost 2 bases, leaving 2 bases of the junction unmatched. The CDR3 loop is CASSPGDRKAFF. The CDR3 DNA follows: TGTGCCAGCTCACCAGGGGACAGGAAAGCTTTCTTT.

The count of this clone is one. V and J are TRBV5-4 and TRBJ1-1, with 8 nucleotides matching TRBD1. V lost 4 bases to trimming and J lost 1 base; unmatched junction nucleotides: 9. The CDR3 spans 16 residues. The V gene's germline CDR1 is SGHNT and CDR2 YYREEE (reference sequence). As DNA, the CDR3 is TGTGCCAGCAGCCCGCCTCCGGGACAGGAGAACACTGAAGCTTTCTTT. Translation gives CASSPPPGQENTEAFF.